A selection of T cell receptor beta chains follows, all from one sample in a study of T cell changes during pregnancy in multiple sclerosis. Profiling relied on immunoSEQ multiplex PCR, and the TCRdb table lists in-frame clones only, not all of them. The table records around 68,000 clones, roughly 91% of them present only once. Here the sequenced sample was peripheral blood, taken after pregnancy. Receptors originate from a female donor in good health, enrolled as a control in a pregnancy study. Each CDR3 is given with its conserved first and last residue. The D gene is left open where the match is weak. Clone size is given for some rows only: seen once, a few or many times, or a class if the clone is expanded.

V gene: TRBV2
clone size: -
J gene: TRBJ2-7
D gene: -
CDR3 protein: CASNPTSYEQYF
CDR3 DNA: TGTGCCAGCAACCCAACATCCTACGAGCAGTACTTC

V gene: TRBV6-6
clone size: -
J gene: TRBJ1-6
D gene: -
CDR3 protein: CASSYPTDNSPLHF
CDR3 DNA: TGTGCCAGCAGTTATCCCACGGATAATTCACCCCTCCACTTT

V gene: TRBV6-5
clone size: -
J gene: TRBJ2-7
D gene: TRBD1
CDR3 protein: CASSYSPDRAFYEQYF
CDR3 DNA: TGTGCCAGCAGTTACTCCCCCGACAGGGCATTCTACGAGCAGTACTTC

V gene: TRBV6-6
clone size: once
J gene: TRBJ1-1
D gene: -
CDR3 protein: CASSLGRVTEAFF
CDR3 DNA: TGTGCCAGCAGCCTCGGGAGGGTGACTGAAGCTTTCTTT

V gene: TRBV27
clone size: -
J gene: TRBJ2-7
D gene: -
CDR3 protein: CASSSQGDDYEQYF
CDR3 DNA: TGTGCCAGCAGTTCACAGGGTGACGACTACGAGCAGTACTTC

V gene: TRBV2
clone size: -
J gene: TRBJ1-2
D gene: TRBD1
CDR3 protein: CASSEAPTGGYGYTF
CDR3 DNA: TGTGCCAGCAGTGAAGCCCCGACAGGGGGCTATGGCTACACCTTC

V gene: TRBV27
clone size: -
J gene: TRBJ2-7
D gene: TRBD2
CDR3 protein: CASSGTSGYEQYF
CDR3 DNA: TGTGCCAGCAGTGGGACTAGCGGCTACGAGCAGTACTTC

V gene: TRBV4-3
clone size: -
J gene: TRBJ1-1
D gene: -
CDR3 protein: CASSPQAGDTEAFF
CDR3 DNA: TGCGCCAGCAGCCCCCAAGCAGGGGACACTGAAGCTTTCTTT

V gene: TRBV21-1
clone size: -
J gene: TRBJ1-1
D gene: -
CDR3 protein: CASSKYPTEAFF
CDR3 DNA: TGTGCCAGCAGCAAATATCCCACTGAAGCTTTCTTT

V gene: TRBV6-1
clone size: -
J gene: TRBJ1-1
D gene: TRBD1
CDR3 protein: CASGRTGGLNTEAFF
CDR3 DNA: TGTGCCAGCGGACGGACAGGGGGCTTGAACACTGAAGCTTTCTTT

V gene: TRBV10-2
clone size: -
J gene: TRBJ1-2
D gene: TRBD1
CDR3 protein: CASRDRVGVTDYGYTF
CDR3 DNA: TGCGCCAGCAGGGACAGGGTCGGTGTAACTGACTATGGCTACACCTTC

V gene: TRBV5-4
clone size: -
J gene: TRBJ2-4
D gene: TRBD1
CDR3 protein: CASSLATGVGNIQYF
CDR3 DNA: TGTGCCAGCAGCTTGGCGACAGGGGTTGGAAACATTCAGTACTTC

V gene: TRBV2
clone size: -
J gene: TRBJ2-2
D gene: TRBD1
CDR3 protein: CASKGTGETGELFF
CDR3 DNA: TGTGCCAGCAAAGGGACAGGGGAAACCGGGGAGCTGTTTTTT

V gene: TRBV13
clone size: -
J gene: TRBJ2-1
D gene: -
CDR3 protein: CASSPSYNEQFF
CDR3 DNA: TGTGCCAGCAGCCCCTCGTACAATGAGCAGTTCTTC

V gene: TRBV30
clone size: -
J gene: TRBJ2-7
D gene: -
CDR3 protein: CAWSVPQGILNEQYF
CDR3 DNA: TGTGCCTGGAGTGTCCCTCAGGGAATTCTCAACGAGCAGTACTTC

V gene: TRBV19
clone size: -
J gene: TRBJ1-5
D gene: TRBD1
CDR3 protein: CASTAGTVRSNQPQHF
CDR3 DNA: TGTGCCAGTACCGCTGGGACAGTCCGTAGCAATCAGCCCCAGCATTTT

V gene: TRBV2
clone size: -
J gene: TRBJ2-7
D gene: -
CDR3 protein: CASIGTGGLAGAKLF
CDR3 DNA: TGTGCCAGCATTGGGACAGGGGGTCTAGCGGGGGCGAAGCTCTTC

V gene: TRBV28
clone size: -
J gene: TRBJ1-1
D gene: TRBD1
CDR3 protein: CASSDREDNTEAFF
CDR3 DNA: TGTGCCAGCAGCGACAGGGAGGACAACACTGAAGCTTTCTTT

V gene: TRBV4-2
clone size: -
J gene: TRBJ1-2
D gene: TRBD1
CDR3 protein: CASSQGDRGSGYTF
CDR3 DNA: TGTGCCAGCAGCCAGGGCGACAGGGGAAGCGGCTACACCTTC

V gene: TRBV30
clone size: -
J gene: TRBJ1-6
D gene: TRBD1
CDR3 protein: CAWSGQGGDSPLHF
CDR3 DNA: TGTGCCTGGAGTGGACAGGGTGGAGATTCACCCCTCCACTTT

V gene: TRBV11-2
clone size: -
J gene: TRBJ2-7
D gene: -
CDR3 protein: CASSVQQVNEQYF
CDR3 DNA: TGTGCCAGCAGCGTACAACAGGTCAACGAGCAGTACTTC

V gene: TRBV6-1
clone size: few
J gene: TRBJ1-1
D gene: -
CDR3 protein: CASSEEDGGETEAFF
CDR3 DNA: TGTGCCAGCAGTGAAGAGGACGGAGGGGAAACTGAAGCTTTCTTT

V gene: TRBV6-6
clone size: -
J gene: TRBJ2-7
D gene: TRBD1
CDR3 protein: CASSFGTGVGEQYF
CDR3 DNA: TGTGCCAGCAGTTTTGGGACAGGGGTCGGCGAGCAGTACTTC

V gene: TRBV4-1
clone size: -
J gene: TRBJ2-7
D gene: -
CDR3 protein: CASSQVGAYEQYF
CDR3 DNA: TGCGCCAGCAGCCAAGTTGGAGCGTACGAGCAGTACTTC

V gene: TRBV6-5
clone size: -
J gene: TRBJ2-7
D gene: -
CDR3 protein: CASSYSQGNSYEQYF
CDR3 DNA: TGTGCCAGCAGTTACTCCCAGGGCAACTCCTACGAGCAGTACTTC

V gene: TRBV30
clone size: -
J gene: TRBJ1-2
D gene: -
CDR3 protein: CAWAAWSSGYTF
CDR3 DNA: TGTGCCTGGGCGGCGTGGTCCTCGGGCTACACCTTC

V gene: TRBV7-2
clone size: -
J gene: TRBJ2-7
D gene: TRBD2
CDR3 protein: CASSGLAGDYEQYF
CDR3 DNA: TGTGCCAGCAGCGGACTAGCGGGGGACTACGAGCAGTACTTC

V gene: TRBV11-1
clone size: once
J gene: TRBJ1-2
D gene: TRBD1
CDR3 protein: CASSLYGTDANYGYTF
CDR3 DNA: TGTGCCAGCAGCTTATACGGGACAGATGCTAACTATGGCTACACCTTC

V gene: TRBV30
clone size: once
J gene: TRBJ2-7
D gene: TRBD1
CDR3 protein: CAWGQGTYEQYF
CDR3 DNA: TGTGCCTGGGGACAGGGGACCTACGAGCAGTACTTC

V gene: TRBV5-8
clone size: -
J gene: TRBJ1-1
D gene: TRBD1
CDR3 protein: CASSLRGLEAFF
CDR3 DNA: TGTGCCAGCAGCTTAAGGGGGCTTGAAGCTTTCTTT

V gene: TRBV18
clone size: -
J gene: TRBJ1-5
D gene: -
CDR3 protein: CASSPAEDRPQHF
CDR3 DNA: TGTGCCAGCTCACCAGCGGAGGATAGGCCCCAGCATTTT

V gene: TRBV11-3
clone size: -
J gene: TRBJ2-1
D gene: -
CDR3 protein: CASSLLNPYNEQFF
CDR3 DNA: TGTGCCAGCAGCTTACTAAACCCTTACAATGAGCAGTTCTTC

V gene: TRBV18
clone size: -
J gene: TRBJ1-2
D gene: -
CDR3 protein: CASSEPGQSFYGYTF
CDR3 DNA: TGTGCCAGCTCCGAACCTGGACAGAGTTTCTATGGCTACACCTTC

V gene: TRBV19
clone size: -
J gene: TRBJ1-5
D gene: -
CDR3 protein: CASSIRDNNQPQHF
CDR3 DNA: TGTGCCAGTAGTATCCGGGACAACAATCAGCCCCAGCATTTT

V gene: TRBV7-9
clone size: -
J gene: TRBJ1-5
D gene: TRBD1
CDR3 protein: CASSLTSGQNQPQHF
CDR3 DNA: TGTGCCAGCAGCTTAACCTCGGGACAGAATCAGCCCCAGCATTTT

V gene: TRBV15
clone size: -
J gene: TRBJ2-3
D gene: TRBD2
CDR3 protein: CATSRDRSGGPLVDTQYF
CDR3 DNA: TGTGCCACCAGCAGAGATAGGTCGGGGGGGCCGTTGGTAGATACGCAGTATTTT

V gene: TRBV27
clone size: -
J gene: TRBJ1-2
D gene: -
CDR3 protein: CASSSRGDGYTF
CDR3 DNA: TGTGCCAGCAGTAGCAGGGGAGACGGCTACACCTTC

V gene: TRBV5-4
clone size: -
J gene: TRBJ2-1
D gene: TRBD1
CDR3 protein: CASSFGTGGGNEQFF
CDR3 DNA: TGTGCCAGCAGCTTCGGGACAGGGGGCGGGAATGAGCAGTTCTTC

V gene: TRBV29-1
clone size: -
J gene: TRBJ2-7
D gene: -
CDR3 protein: CSVVGLGSSYEQYF
CDR3 DNA: TGCAGCGTAGTGGGACTGGGGAGCTCCTACGAGCAGTACTTC

V gene: TRBV5-1
clone size: -
J gene: TRBJ1-2
D gene: TRBD1
CDR3 protein: CASSPQGPNYGYTF
CDR3 DNA: TGCGCCAGCAGCCCACAGGGGCCTAACTATGGCTACACCTTC

V gene: TRBV6-6
clone size: -
J gene: TRBJ1-2
D gene: TRBD1
CDR3 protein: CASSYPGQGINYGYTF
CDR3 DNA: TGTGCCAGCAGTTACCCTGGACAGGGGATAAACTATGGCTACACCTTC

V gene: TRBV5-8
clone size: -
J gene: TRBJ1-1
D gene: -
CDR3 protein: CASSLWGGRGRTEAFF
CDR3 DNA: TGTGCCAGCAGCTTGTGGGGGGGTCGGGGGCGCACTGAAGCTTTCTTT

V gene: TRBV6-5
clone size: -
J gene: TRBJ1-6
D gene: -
CDR3 protein: CASSYSQGPRNSPLHF
CDR3 DNA: TGTGCCAGCAGTTACTCTCAGGGCCCTCGGAATTCACCCCTCCACTTT

V gene: TRBV15
clone size: -
J gene: TRBJ2-7
D gene: -
CDR3 protein: CATSREIGTPYF
CDR3 DNA: TGTGCCACCAGCAGGGAAATCGGGACTCCCTACTTC

V gene: TRBV9
clone size: -
J gene: TRBJ2-5
D gene: TRBD2
CDR3 protein: CASSVGGLAQETQYF
CDR3 DNA: TGTGCCAGCAGCGTAGGAGGACTAGCGCAAGAGACCCAGTACTTC

V gene: TRBV2
clone size: -
J gene: TRBJ2-4
D gene: TRBD2
CDR3 protein: CASLSLGEGWLAAKNIQYF
CDR3 DNA: TGTGCCAGCCTTTCCCTTGGGGAGGGATGGCTTGCTGCCAAAAACATTCAGTACTTC

V gene: TRBV13
clone size: -
J gene: TRBJ1-1
D gene: TRBD1
CDR3 protein: CASSPTQGTEAFF
CDR3 DNA: TGTGCCAGCAGCCCAACACAGGGGACTGAAGCTTTCTTT

V gene: TRBV5-6
clone size: -
J gene: TRBJ1-6
D gene: -
CDR3 protein: CASSLEQGASYNSPLHF
CDR3 DNA: TGTGCCAGCAGCTTGGAACAAGGGGCCTCCTATAATTCACCCCTCCACTTT